This record covers a single TCR beta chain. Antigen specificity is unknown. This sample is part of a study of graft-versus-host responses after intestinal transplantation. Clones were read by immunoSEQ multiplex PCR, and TCRdb kept only the in-frame ones, dropping some. Here the sample spans some 85,000 clones, roughly 84% being singletons. Looked up from germline, CDR1 is MDHEN and CDR2 is SYDVKM. The CDR3 is 15 residues long. Deletions cut 3 bases from V and 10 bases from J, with 21 bases between. The chain links TRBV28 to TRBJ1-1; no clear D gene. The starting material was unstimulated CD8+ T cells sorted from spleen or lymph node cells, obtained before transplant. This TCR derives from a human donor who was the organ donor for an intestinal transplant. The CDR3 bases are TGTGCCAGCAGTTTTGGGTGGGAGACCTCCCCGGGAGCTTTCTTT. Protein: CASSFGWETSPGAFF. Combining the CDR3 with reference TRBV28 and TRBJ1-1 gives the whole variable domain DVKVTQSSRYLVKRTGEKVFLECVQDMDHENMFWYRQDPGLGLRLIYFSYDVKMKEKGDIPEGYSVSREKKERFSLILESASTNQTSMYLCASSFGWETSPGAFFGQGTRLTVV.